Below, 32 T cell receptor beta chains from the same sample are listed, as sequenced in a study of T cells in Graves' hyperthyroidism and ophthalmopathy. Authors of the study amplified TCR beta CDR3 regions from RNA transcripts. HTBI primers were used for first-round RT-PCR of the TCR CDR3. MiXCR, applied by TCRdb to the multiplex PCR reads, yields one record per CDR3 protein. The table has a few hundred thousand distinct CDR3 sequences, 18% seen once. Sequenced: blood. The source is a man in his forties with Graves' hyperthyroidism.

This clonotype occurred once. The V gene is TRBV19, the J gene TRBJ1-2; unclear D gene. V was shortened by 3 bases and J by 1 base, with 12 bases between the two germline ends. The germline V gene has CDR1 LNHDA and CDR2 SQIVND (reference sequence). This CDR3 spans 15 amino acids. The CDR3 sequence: CASSIVAGHNYGYTF. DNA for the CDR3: TGTGCCAGTAGTATCGTGGCCGGCCATAACTATGGCTACACCTTC. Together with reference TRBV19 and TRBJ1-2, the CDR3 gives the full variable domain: DGGITQSPKYLFRKEGQNVTLSCEQNLNHDAMYWYRQDPGQGLRLIYYSQIVNDFQKGDIAEGYSVSREKKESFPLTVTSAQKNPTAFYLCASSIVAGHNYGYTFGSGTRLTVV.

CDR3: CASTDRMRKYGYTF. CDR3 DNA: TGTGCCAGTACTGACCGGATGAGGAAGTATGGCTACACCTTC. The V gene is TRBV19, the J gene TRBJ1-2; D gene unclear. Trimming took 7 bases from V and 5 from J, leaving 17 bases between them. Germline values: CDR1 LNHDA, CDR2 SQIVND (reference sequence). This CDR3 is built from 14 residues.

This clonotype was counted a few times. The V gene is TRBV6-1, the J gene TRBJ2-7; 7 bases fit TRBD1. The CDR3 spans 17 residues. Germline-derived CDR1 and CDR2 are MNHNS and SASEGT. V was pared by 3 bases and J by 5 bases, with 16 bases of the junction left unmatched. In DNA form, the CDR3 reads TGTGCCAGCAGTGACCCCCGCTGGAGACAGGGATCCCACGAGCAGTACTTC. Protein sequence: CASSDPRWRQGSHEQYF.

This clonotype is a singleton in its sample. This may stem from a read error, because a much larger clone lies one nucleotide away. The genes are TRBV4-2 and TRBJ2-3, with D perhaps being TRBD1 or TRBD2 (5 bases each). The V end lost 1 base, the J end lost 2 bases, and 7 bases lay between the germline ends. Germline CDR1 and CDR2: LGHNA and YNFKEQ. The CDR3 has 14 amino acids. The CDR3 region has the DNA TGTGCCAGCAGCCAAGCGGGGCCCACAGATACGCAGTATTTT. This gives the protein CASSQAGPTDTQYF.

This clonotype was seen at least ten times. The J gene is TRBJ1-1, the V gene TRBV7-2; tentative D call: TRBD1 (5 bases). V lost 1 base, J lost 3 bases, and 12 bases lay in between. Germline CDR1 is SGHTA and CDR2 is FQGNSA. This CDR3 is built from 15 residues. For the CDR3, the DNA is TGTGCCAGCAGCTTAGTATACCGGGGCGACACTGAAGCTTTCTTT. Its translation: CASSLVYRGDTEAFF.

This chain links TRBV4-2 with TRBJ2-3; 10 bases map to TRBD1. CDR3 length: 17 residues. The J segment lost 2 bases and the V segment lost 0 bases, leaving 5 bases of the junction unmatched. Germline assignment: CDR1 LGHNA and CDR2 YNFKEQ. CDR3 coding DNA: TGTGCCAGCAGCCAAGACTCGGGACAGGGGCTCACAGATACGCAGTATTTT. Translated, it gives CASSQDSGQGLTDTQYF.

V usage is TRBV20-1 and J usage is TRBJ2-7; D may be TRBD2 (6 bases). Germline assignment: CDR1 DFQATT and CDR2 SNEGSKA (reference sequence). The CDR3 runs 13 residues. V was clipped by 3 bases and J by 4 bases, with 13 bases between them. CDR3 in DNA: TGCAGTGCTAGTTTGGGACTTGATTACGAGCAGTACTTC. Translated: CSASLGLDYEQYF.

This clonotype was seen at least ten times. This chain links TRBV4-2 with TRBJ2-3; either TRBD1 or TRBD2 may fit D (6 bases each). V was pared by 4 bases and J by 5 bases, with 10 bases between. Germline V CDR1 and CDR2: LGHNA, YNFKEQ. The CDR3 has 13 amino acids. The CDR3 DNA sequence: TGTGCCAGCAGCCGAGGAGGGGGAGATACGCAGTATTTT. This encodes CASSRGGGDTQYF.

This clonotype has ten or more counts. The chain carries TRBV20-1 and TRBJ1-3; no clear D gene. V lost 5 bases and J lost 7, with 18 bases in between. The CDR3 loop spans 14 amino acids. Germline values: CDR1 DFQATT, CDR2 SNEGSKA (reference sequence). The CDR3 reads CSAQNEGFRNTIYF. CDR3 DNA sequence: TGCAGTGCTCAGAATGAGGGCTTTCGGAACACCATATATTTT.

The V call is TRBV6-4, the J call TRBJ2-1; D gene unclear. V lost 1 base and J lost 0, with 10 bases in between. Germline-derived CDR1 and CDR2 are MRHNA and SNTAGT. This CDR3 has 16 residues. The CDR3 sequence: CASSDYLDLSYNEQFF. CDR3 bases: TGTGCCAGCAGTGACTATTTGGACCTCTCCTACAATGAGCAGTTCTTC.

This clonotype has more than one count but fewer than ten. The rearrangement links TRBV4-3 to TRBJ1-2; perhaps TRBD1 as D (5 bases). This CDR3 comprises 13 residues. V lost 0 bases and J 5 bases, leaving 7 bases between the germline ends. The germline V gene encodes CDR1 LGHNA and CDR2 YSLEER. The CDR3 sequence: CASSQDWGYGYTF. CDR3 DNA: TGCGCCAGCAGCCAAGATTGGGGGTATGGCTACACCTTC.

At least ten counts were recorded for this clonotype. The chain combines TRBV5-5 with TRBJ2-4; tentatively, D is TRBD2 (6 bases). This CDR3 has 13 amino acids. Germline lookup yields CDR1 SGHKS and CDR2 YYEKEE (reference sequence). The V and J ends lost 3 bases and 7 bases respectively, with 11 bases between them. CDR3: CASSWEDENIQYF. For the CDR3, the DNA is TGTGCCAGCAGCTGGGAGGACGAGAACATTCAGTACTTC.

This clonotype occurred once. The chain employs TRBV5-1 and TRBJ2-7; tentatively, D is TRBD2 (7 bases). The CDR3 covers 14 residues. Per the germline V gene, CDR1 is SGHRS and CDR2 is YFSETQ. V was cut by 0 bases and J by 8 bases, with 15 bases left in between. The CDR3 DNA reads TGCGCCAGCAGCTTGGTTCAGGAGGGGGGGAAGCAGTACTTC. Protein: CASSLVQEGGKQYF.

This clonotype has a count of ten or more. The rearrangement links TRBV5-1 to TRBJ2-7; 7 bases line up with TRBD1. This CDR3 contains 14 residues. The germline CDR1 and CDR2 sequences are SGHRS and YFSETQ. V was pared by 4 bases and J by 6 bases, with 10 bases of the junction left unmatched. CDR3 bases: TGCGCCAGCAGCACCGGGACAGACCCTGGCGAGCAGTACTTC. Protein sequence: CASSTGTDPGEQYF.

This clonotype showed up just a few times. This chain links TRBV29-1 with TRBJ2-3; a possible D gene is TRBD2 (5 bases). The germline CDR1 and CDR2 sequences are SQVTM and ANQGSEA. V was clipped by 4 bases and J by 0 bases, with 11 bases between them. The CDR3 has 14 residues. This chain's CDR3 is CSVGGPISTDTQYF. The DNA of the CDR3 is TGCAGCGTTGGAGGGCCTATAAGCACAGATACGCAGTATTTT.

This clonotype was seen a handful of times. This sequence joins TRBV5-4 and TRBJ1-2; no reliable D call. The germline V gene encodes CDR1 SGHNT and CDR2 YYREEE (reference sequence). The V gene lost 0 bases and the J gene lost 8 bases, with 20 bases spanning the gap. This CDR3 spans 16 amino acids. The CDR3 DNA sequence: TGTGCCAGCAGCTTGGTCCGGGTCCAAGAAGGTGTGGGCTACACCTTC. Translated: CASSLVRVQEGVGYTF.

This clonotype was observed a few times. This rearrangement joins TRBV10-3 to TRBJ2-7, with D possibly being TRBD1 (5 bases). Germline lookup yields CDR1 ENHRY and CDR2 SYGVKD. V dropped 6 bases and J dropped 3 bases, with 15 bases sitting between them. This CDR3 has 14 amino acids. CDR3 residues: CAIRMTDSNYEQYF. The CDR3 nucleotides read TGTGCCATCAGGATGACAGATTCCAACTACGAGCAGTACTTC.

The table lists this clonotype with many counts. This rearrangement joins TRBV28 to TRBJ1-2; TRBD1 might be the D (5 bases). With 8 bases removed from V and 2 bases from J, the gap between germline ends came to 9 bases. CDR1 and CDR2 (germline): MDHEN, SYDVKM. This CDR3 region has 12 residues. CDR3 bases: TGTGCCAGCTACAGGCCGAACTATGGCTACACCTTC. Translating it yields CASYRPNYGYTF.

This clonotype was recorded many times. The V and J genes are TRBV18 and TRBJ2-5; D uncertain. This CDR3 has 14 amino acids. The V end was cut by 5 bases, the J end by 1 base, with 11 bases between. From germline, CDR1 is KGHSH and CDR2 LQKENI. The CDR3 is CASSAAGIQETQYF. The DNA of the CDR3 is TGTGCCAGCTCAGCAGCAGGAATCCAAGAGACCCAGTACTTC. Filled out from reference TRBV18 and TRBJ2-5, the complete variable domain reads NAGVMQNPRHLVRRRGQEARLRCSPMKGHSHVYWYRQLPEEGLKFMVYLQKENIIDESGMPKERFSAEFPKEGPSILRIQQVVRGDSAAYFCASSAAGIQETQYFGPGTRLLVL.

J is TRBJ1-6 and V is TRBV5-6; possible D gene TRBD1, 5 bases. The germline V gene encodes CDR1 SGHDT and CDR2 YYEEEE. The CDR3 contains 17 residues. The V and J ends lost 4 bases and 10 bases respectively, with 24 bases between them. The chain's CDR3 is CASSRGEHRAKGSPLHF. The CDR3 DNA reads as TGTGCCAGCAGCCGCGGTGAACACCGGGCCAAGGGGTCACCCCTCCACTTT. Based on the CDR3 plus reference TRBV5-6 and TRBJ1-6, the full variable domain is DAGVTQSPTHLIKTRGQQVTLRCSPKSGHDTVSWYQQALGQGPQFIFQYYEEEERQRGNFPDRFSGHQFPNYSSELNVNALLLGDSALYLCASSRGEHRAKGSPLHFGNGTRLTVT.

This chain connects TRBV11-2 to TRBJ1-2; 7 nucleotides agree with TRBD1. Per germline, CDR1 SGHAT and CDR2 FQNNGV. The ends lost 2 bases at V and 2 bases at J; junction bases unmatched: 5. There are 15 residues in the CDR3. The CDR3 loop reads CASSLKAGGNYGYTF. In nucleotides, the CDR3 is TGTGCCAGCAGCTTAAAGGCAGGGGGAAACTATGGCTACACCTTC.

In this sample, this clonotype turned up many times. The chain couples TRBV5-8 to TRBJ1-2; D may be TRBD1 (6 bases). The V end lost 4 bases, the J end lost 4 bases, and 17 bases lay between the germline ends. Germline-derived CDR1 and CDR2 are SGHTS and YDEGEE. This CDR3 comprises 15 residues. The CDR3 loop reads CASSPPGTKAYGYTF. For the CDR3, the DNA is TGTGCCAGCAGCCCGCCGGGGACAAAGGCCTATGGCTACACCTTC.

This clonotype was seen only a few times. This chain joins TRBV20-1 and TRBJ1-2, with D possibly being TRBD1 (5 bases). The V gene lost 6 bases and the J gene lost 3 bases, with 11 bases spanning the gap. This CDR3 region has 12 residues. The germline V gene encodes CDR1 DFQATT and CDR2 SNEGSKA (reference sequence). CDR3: CSASRDDYGYTF. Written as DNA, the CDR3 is TGCAGTGCAAGTCGGGACGACTATGGCTACACCTTC.

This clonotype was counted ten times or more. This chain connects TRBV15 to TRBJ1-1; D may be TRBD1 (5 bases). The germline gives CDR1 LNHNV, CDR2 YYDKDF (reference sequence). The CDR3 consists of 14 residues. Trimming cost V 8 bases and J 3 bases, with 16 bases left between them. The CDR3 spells CATVKTIRDTEAFF. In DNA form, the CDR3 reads TGTGCCACCGTAAAAACAATCAGGGACACTGAAGCTTTCTTT.

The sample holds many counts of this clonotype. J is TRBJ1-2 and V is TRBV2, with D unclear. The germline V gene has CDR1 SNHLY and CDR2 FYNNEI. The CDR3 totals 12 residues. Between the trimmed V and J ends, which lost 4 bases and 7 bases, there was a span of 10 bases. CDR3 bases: TGTGCCAGCAGTGCCAGGTCTAGTGGCTACACCTTC. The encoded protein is CASSARSSGYTF.

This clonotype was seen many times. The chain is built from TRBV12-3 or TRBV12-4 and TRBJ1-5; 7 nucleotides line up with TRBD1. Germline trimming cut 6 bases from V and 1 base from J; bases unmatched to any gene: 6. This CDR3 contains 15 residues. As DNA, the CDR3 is TGTGCCAGCAGCACGGGACAGCTCAGCAATCAGCCCCAGCATTTT. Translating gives CASSTGQLSNQPQHF.

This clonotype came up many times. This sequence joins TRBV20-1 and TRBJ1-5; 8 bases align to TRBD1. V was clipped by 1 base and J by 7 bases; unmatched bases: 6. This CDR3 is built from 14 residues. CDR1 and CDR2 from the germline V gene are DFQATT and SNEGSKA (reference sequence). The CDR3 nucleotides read TGCAGTGCTAGAGGGGCAGGGGGCGAGCAGCCCCAGCATTTT. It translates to CSARGAGGEQPQHF.

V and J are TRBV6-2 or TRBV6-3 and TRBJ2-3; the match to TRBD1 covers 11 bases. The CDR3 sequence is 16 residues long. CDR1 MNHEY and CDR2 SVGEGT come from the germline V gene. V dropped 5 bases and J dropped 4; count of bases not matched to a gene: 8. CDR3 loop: CASSPRRTGGPDTQYF. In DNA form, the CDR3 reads TGTGCCAGCAGTCCTAGGAGGACAGGGGGCCCAGATACGCAGTATTTT.

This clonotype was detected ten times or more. CDR3 amino acids: CASSLGTSGGADTQYF. DNA for the CDR3: TGTGCCAGCAGCTTAGGCACTAGCGGGGGGGCAGATACGCAGTATTTT. The chain couples TRBV7-9 to TRBJ2-3, with TRBD2 matching 13 bases. V was clipped by 1 base and J by 4 bases; unmatched bases: 2. CDR1 and CDR2 from the germline V gene are SEHNR and FQNEAQ (reference sequence). There are 16 residues in the CDR3.

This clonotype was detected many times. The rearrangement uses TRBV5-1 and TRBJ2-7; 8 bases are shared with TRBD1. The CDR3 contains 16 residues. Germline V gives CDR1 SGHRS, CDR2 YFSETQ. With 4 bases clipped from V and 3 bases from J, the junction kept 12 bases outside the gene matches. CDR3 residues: CASSQLPGQAYYEQYF. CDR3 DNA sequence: TGCGCCAGCAGCCAACTACCGGGACAGGCCTACTACGAGCAGTACTTC.

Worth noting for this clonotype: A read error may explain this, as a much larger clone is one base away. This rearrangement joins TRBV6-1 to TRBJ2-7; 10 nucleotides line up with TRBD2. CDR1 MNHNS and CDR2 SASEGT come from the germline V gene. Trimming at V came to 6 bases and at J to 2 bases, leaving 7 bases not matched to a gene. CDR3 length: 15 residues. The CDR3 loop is CASSAGLAETYEQYF. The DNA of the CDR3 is TGTGCCAGCAGCGCAGGACTAGCGGAGACCTACGAGCAGTACTTC.

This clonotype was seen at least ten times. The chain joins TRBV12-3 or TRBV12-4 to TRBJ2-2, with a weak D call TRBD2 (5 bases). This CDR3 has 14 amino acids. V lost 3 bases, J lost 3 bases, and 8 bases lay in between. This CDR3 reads CASSFTGYTGELFF. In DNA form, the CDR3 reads TGTGCCAGCAGTTTTACGGGGTACACCGGGGAGCTGTTTTTT.